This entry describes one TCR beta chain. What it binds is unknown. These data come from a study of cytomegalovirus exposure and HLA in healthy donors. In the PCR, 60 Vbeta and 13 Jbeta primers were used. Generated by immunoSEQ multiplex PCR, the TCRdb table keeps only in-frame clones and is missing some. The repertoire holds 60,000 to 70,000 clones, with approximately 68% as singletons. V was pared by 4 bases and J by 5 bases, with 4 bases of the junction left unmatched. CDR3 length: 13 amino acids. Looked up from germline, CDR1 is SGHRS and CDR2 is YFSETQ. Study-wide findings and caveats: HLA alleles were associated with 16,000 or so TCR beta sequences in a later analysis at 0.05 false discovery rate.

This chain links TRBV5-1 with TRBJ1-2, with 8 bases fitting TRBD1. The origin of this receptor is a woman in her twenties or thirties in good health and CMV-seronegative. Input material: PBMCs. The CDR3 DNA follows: TGCGCCAGCAGCACCAGACAGGGGTATGGCTACACCTTC. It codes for CASSTRQGYGYTF.